These 17 T cell receptor beta chains were all obtained from the same sample, sequenced in a study of blood T cell repertoires in COVID-19. The method was immunoSEQ multiplex PCR; TCRdb's version includes in-frame clones alone and lacks a portion of them. Among about 78,000 clones listed, roughly 73% were seen once. Specimen: peripheral blood. The source of these receptors is a human donor in a cohort sampled during active COVID-19.

This chain links TRBV7-3 with TRBJ1-1, with D possibly matching TRBD1 (5 bases). The CDR3 covers 14 residues. V was pared by 3 bases and J by 1 base, with 9 bases between. CDR1 and CDR2 (germline): SGHTA, FQGTGA. CDR3 nucleotides: TGTGCCAGCAGCTTTGCAGGGAAGAACACTGAAGCTTTCTTT. This encodes CASSFAGKNTEAFF.

The J gene is TRBJ2-7, the V gene TRBV5-4; no reliable D call. Deletions cut 3 bases from V and 12 bases from J, with 25 bases between. The CDR3 sequence is 15 residues long. Germline V gives CDR1 SGHNT, CDR2 YYREEE (reference sequence). CDR3 amino acids: CASSSDPTGSPTLYF. The CDR3 region has the DNA TGTGCCAGCAGCTCGGATCCGACGGGTTCCCCTACGCTGTACTTC.

The chain recombines TRBV9 with TRBJ2-5, with 7 bases aligning to TRBD2. With 4 bases clipped from V and 5 bases from J, the junction kept 11 bases outside the gene matches. Germline assignment: CDR1 SGDLS and CDR2 YYNGEE. This CDR3 region has 15 residues. CDR3 nucleotide sequence: TGTGCCAGCAGCCCCTCCCGGGGGGAAGGCGAGACCCAGTACTTC. Translation gives CASSPSRGEGETQYF.

The chain links TRBV5-1 to TRBJ1-2; D ambiguous. Deletions cut 4 bases from V and 3 bases from J, with 10 bases between. The length of the CDR3 is 13 residues. The germline V gene encodes CDR1 SGHRS and CDR2 YFSETQ. For the CDR3, the DNA is TGCGCCAGCAGCCCGGCGGGAGACTATGGCTACACCTTC. Protein: CASSPAGDYGYTF.

The genes are TRBV9 and TRBJ2-1; 10 nucleotides agree with TRBD2. The germline gives CDR1 SGDLS, CDR2 YYNGEE. V shed 0 bases and J 9 bases; nucleotides not matched to a gene: 15. The CDR3 consists of 18 residues. Here the CDR3 reads CASSVGTGRAGGPSEQFF. CDR3 bases: TGTGCCAGCAGCGTAGGTACAGGGAGAGCGGGGGGGCCGAGTGAGCAGTTCTTC.

V gene TRBV27 combines with J gene TRBJ2-5, with 8 bases matching TRBD2. Germline lookup yields CDR1 MNHEY and CDR2 SMNVEV (reference sequence). J gave up 9 bases and V 4 bases, and 10 bases lay outside the gene matches. The CDR3 has 14 amino acids. The CDR3 DNA is TGTGCCAGCAGTTCATTAAGCCTAGCGGGCCCCCAGTACTTC. Translation gives CASSSLSLAGPQYF.

The chain carries TRBV5-1 and TRBJ2-7; 11 bases fit TRBD1. V was clipped by 4 bases and J by 4 bases; unmatched bases: 7. CDR1 and CDR2 from the germline V gene are SGHRS and YFSETQ. CDR3 length: 15 residues. This CDR3 reads CASSPRDRGEYEQYF. The CDR3 region has the DNA TGCGCCAGCAGCCCCCGGGACAGGGGGGAATACGAGCAGTACTTC.

V usage is TRBV6-6 and J usage is TRBJ2-4; 11 nucleotides align to TRBD1. Losses at the gene ends were 2 bases for V and 3 bases for J; bases not matched to a gene: 3. Germline lookup yields CDR1 MNHNY and CDR2 SVGAGI (reference sequence). The CDR3 loop spans 16 amino acids. In DNA, the CDR3 is TGTGCCAGCAGTTACCTGGGACAGGGGGGCAAAAACATTCAGTACTTC. This sequence encodes CASSYLGQGGKNIQYF.

V and J are TRBV20-1 and TRBJ1-2; D not resolved. V gave up 5 bases and J gave up 1 base, with 5 bases separating them. Germline V gene lookup returns CDR1 DFQATT and CDR2 SNEGSKA (reference sequence). The CDR3 runs to 11 residues. The CDR3 loop is CSAPVNYGYTF. The CDR3 region has the DNA TGCAGTGCTCCCGTTAACTATGGCTACACCTTC.

The rearrangement joins TRBV5-6 to TRBJ2-3, with D possibly TRBD1 on 7 matching bases. V lost 2 bases, J lost 3 bases, and 19 bases lay in between. This CDR3 region has 17 residues. Germline CDR1 SGHDT, CDR2 YYEEEE. CDR3 sequence: CASSFRFRGTATDTQYF. The DNA of the CDR3 is TGTGCCAGCAGCTTTAGATTTCGGGGGACAGCAACAGATACGCAGTATTTT.

The chain combines TRBV12-3 or TRBV12-4 with TRBJ1-6; D remains unclear. The CDR3 length is 13 residues. Deletions cut 2 bases from V and 8 bases from J, with 7 bases between. The CDR3 DNA reads TGTGCCAGCAGTTTAAGCCCCTATTCACCCCTCCACTTT. Translating it yields CASSLSPYSPLHF.

The chain is built from TRBV7-3 and TRBJ1-1, with D tentatively TRBD1 (6 bases). CDR3 length: 13 amino acids. V shed 5 bases and J shed 3 bases, with 10 bases lying between them. Germline V gene lookup returns CDR1 SGHTA and CDR2 FQGTGA. CDR3 loop: CASSLQGHTEAFF. CDR3 DNA: TGTGCCAGCAGCCTACAGGGTCACACTGAAGCTTTCTTT. The variable domain in full, with the rest retrieved from reference TRBV7-3 and TRBJ1-1, is GAGVSQTPSNKVTEKGKYVELRCDPISGHTALYWYRQSLGQGPEFLIYFQGTGAADDSGLPNDRFFAVRPEGSVSTLKIQRTERGDSAVYLCASSLQGHTEAFFGQGTRLTVV.

This clone was observed a few times. The chain recombines TRBV5-1 with TRBJ2-2; D might be TRBD2 (5 bases). Germline CDR1 is SGHRS and CDR2 is YFSETQ. Deletions cut 4 bases from V and 6 bases from J, with 10 bases between. CDR3 size: 13 residues. The CDR3 DNA follows: TGCGCCAGCAGCCTCACTAGAGCCGGGGAGCTGTTTTTT. Its translation is CASSLTRAGELFF.

The rearrangement uses TRBV19 and TRBJ1-6; D not resolved. CDR1 and CDR2 (germline): LNHDA, SQIVND (reference sequence). The CDR3 covers 17 residues. V lost 4 bases and J 5 bases, leaving 18 bases between the germline ends. CDR3 coding DNA: TGTGCCAGTAGTAGGAGGGTTACCCGAGATCATAATTCACCCCTCCACTTT. This codes for CASSRRVTRDHNSPLHF.

The count of this clone is one. V is TRBV30 and J is TRBJ1-1, with 7 nucleotides matching TRBD1. This CDR3 contains 11 residues. Germline CDR1 reads GTSNPN; CDR2 reads SVGIG (reference sequence). The ends lost 5 bases at V and 8 bases at J; junction bases unmatched: 5. Here the CDR3 DNA reads TGTGCCTGGGGACAGGTTGCCGAAGCTTTCTTT. Its translation: CAWGQVAEAFF.

V usage is TRBV7-2 and J usage is TRBJ1-3, with no clear D. The germline V and J ends were trimmed by 5 bases and 2 bases, with 7 bases remaining between them. Per germline, CDR1 SGHTA and CDR2 FQGNSA. CDR3 size: 13 residues. CDR3 residues: CASSPSPGNTIYF. CDR3 sequence (DNA): TGTGCCAGCAGCCCCTCTCCTGGAAACACCATATATTTT.

The chain links TRBV5-1 to TRBJ1-2, with TRBD1 as a possible D gene (6 bases). Trimming shortened V by 0 bases and J by 5 bases, and 8 bases separated the two germline ends. The CDR3 sequence is 13 residues long. Germline-derived CDR1 and CDR2 are SGHRS and YFSETQ. The CDR3 DNA reads TGCGCCAGCAGCTTGGACAGGGTTTATGGCTACACCTTC. Protein sequence: CASSLDRVYGYTF.